The following is a TCR beta chain sequence with its context. The antigen this receptor binds is unknown. No conserved phenylalanine or tryptophan is present at the end of the CDR3, so a read error is the likely explanation. Because the CDR3's place on the DNA is in doubt, the DNA is left out and the CDR3 is given as listed by TCRdb. CDR1 and CDR2, looked up from the germline V gene, are MNHEY and SVGAGI. The CDR3 is 14 residues long, counting both termini. A constant-region primer and ProtoScript II reverse transcriptase were used to reverse-transcribe TCRbeta-specific cDNA from about 0.55 ug total RNA. The TCRbeta libraries were prepared through three rounds of nested multiplex PCR following a slightly modified ARM-PCR procedure. Each of the first two PCR rounds ran for about 10 cycles using multiplex TRBV1-TRBV30 forward primers together with a Cbeta reverse primer. Sample barcodes and Illumina adapters were added in a final 25-cycle PCR with Deep VentR polymerase. Before sequencing, amplicons of 200-500 bp were gel-purified using a QIAquick gel extraction kit. The TCRbeta amplicons were sequenced with 250-bp paired-end reads on an Illumina HiSeq 2500. The source study handled its data this way. Reads were quality-trimmed with Trimmomatic v0.33, and paired reads were merged with FLASH v1.2.11 to recover full CDR3 sequences. MiGEC v1.2.1b assigned V, D and J germline segments to the rearranged TCRbeta sequences. Clonotype statistics, along with Shannon-Wiener diversity indices, were calculated using VDJtools v1.0.0. Except for diversity analysis, only each sample's 250 most abundant clonotypes were used in subsequent analyses to reduce sampling bias. TCRdb reprocessed the public reads (quality trimming at Q25 with fastp, clone calling with MiXCR) and kept in-frame beta chains. CDR3 protein sequences are deduplicated, and each keeps its most common genes and DNA. These V and J calls originate from TCRdb's pipeline instead of the authors' own analysis. The sample table lists about 74,000 distinct CDR3 sequences, roughly three quarters of them with a count of one. The biggest ten clones account for 25% to 35% of the sample.

This record belongs to a study of tumor-infiltrating lymphocytes in primary liver carcinoma (dated by TCRdb to between 2016 and 2019). With respect to the entire study: Of the five patients (three men and two women, aged 30 to 69 years), four had hepatocellular carcinoma and one had combined HCC and intrahepatic cholangiocarcinoma. TCRbeta repertoire sequencing covered about 35 specimens from 5 patients: about 25 tumor regions, 5 adjacent noncancerous liver tissues and 5 peripheral blood samples. Repertoires from technical replicates were highly reproducible, with mean shared-clone rates approximately 0.9 and correlation coefficients above 0.95. The tumors of the five patients were staged as T1-T3 N0M0, with maximum diameters ranging from roughly 4.2 to 10 cm. Roughly 3.5 to 7.13 million productive TCRbeta reads were obtained per sample, and no significant difference in read depth was found between tissue types. The approximately 24 tumor region samples were profiled with Agilent mRNA microarrays so that TCRbeta repertoire diversity could be related to the local molecular phenotype. For each liver tumor, the study sampled five regions along with adjacent normal tissue and blood, and applied TCRbeta repertoire sequencing, expression microarrays and whole-exome sequencing. The study at large found these results: With just a few patients in the study, the authors point out that the findings should be validated in a larger study. The top 250 clones accounted for a significantly greater share of the repertoire in tumors than in blood (p = 0.039). Pairs of tumor regions showed greater repertoire overlap (mean about 35%) than tumor-adjacent pairs (roughly 17%) or tumor-blood pairs (roughly 14%), which is consistent with antigen-driven expansion. Only roughly 8-25% of top clones appeared in all five regions of a tumor, which suggests that tumor-infiltrating T cells are spatially heterogeneous. Because only the TCR beta chain was sequenced and unpaired alpha chains were not captured, true repertoire diversity is likely underestimated. Bulk unsorted samples precluded comparing CD4+ and CD8+ T cell repertoires.

Total RNA and DNA were co-extracted without cell sorting from around 20-30 mg of bulk tissue using the AllPrep DNA/RNA mini kit. Between late 2015 and March 2016, 4 or 5 patients in China with histopathologically diagnosed primary liver carcinoma had surgical resection. At the time of sampling, the patients were treatment-naive and had chronic HBV infection. Five spatially separated regions were sampled per tumor: superior, inferior, left-lateral and right-lateral poles, plus the tumor centre. Histology showed that every tumor sample contained more than 80% viable tumor cells. Fresh tumor and adjacent tissue pieces were bisected; one half was stored in RNAlater at -80°C, the other sent for histology.

The sequencing sample was made of liver tumor tissue from sampling region 4. Per the publication, the cell subset or site label means: tumor region T4, right-lateral pole. The sequence came from a man aged 35 to 55 with primary liver carcinoma and hepatitis B virus infection. The rearranged segments are TRBV6-5 and TRBJ2-7; TRBD2 was called by the table and not checked on the DNA. The CDR3 amino acid sequence is: CASRPEGLAYEQCL.